The entry below gives a single TCR beta chain sequence along with its context. The data originate from a study of STAT5B mutations in CD4+ large granular lymphocyte leukemia. Clones were sequenced by immunoSEQ multiplex PCR, and TCRdb holds only the in-frame ones, with some missing. Of 23,000 or so clones listed, 60% to 80% are singletons. The source is a human donor in good health. The sample consisted of CD4+ T cells from blood buffy coats.

CDR3 coding DNA: TGCAGCGTTGAAGGATTGGACGAGAATTACTACGAGCAGTACTTC. It codes for CSVEGLDENYYEQYF. The chain recombines TRBV29-1 with TRBJ2-5; D is ambiguous. The J call is uncertain, as TRBJ2-7 better fits the DNA end. The CDR3 length is 15 residues. Germline lookup yields CDR1 SQVTM and CDR2 ANQGSEA.